These 13 T cell receptor beta chains originate from one sample sequenced in a study of cytomegalovirus exposure and HLA in healthy donors. Clones were read by immunoSEQ multiplex PCR, and TCRdb kept only the in-frame ones, dropping some. The repertoire includes a few hundred thousand clones, roughly 90% of them detected once, and approximately 0.94% sits in the top ten. The sample consisted of PBMCs. These receptors came from a woman younger than 35 in good health and CMV-seronegative.

The V gene is TRBV6-1, the J gene TRBJ1-2; 8 bases agree with TRBD1. The trim removed 3 bases at V and 10 bases at J, leaving 4 bases unmatched. Per germline, CDR1 MNHNS and CDR2 SASEGT. The CDR3 is 12 residues long. The CDR3 bases are TGTGCCAGCAGTGATTCAGGGGGCACCTACACCTTC. Amino acids: CASSDSGGTYTF.

The chain carries TRBV19 and TRBJ2-2; D gene ambiguous. From germline, CDR1 is LNHDA and CDR2 SQIVND (reference sequence). The ends were cut back, 7 bases at V and 4 bases at J, with 13 bases in the middle. The CDR3 covers 14 residues. This chain's CDR3 is CASIPSLGTGELFF. CDR3 DNA sequence: TGTGCCAGTATTCCAAGTCTCGGCACCGGGGAGCTGTTTTTT.

This chain joins TRBV28 and TRBJ2-7; 7 bases line up with TRBD2. The CDR3 runs to 19 residues. The ends lost 5 bases at V and 2 bases at J; junction bases unmatched: 21. CDR1 is MDHEN and CDR2 is SYDVKM in the germline V gene. CDR3 sequence reads: CASSTRSPVAGEGPYEQYF. Written as DNA, the CDR3 is TGTGCCAGCAGTACACGCTCCCCCGTGGCGGGAGAGGGTCCCTACGAGCAGTACTTC.

The chain couples TRBV2 to TRBJ2-7; 9 positions match TRBD1. After removal of 7 bases from V and 2 bases from J, the junction contained 3 bases not matched to a gene. This CDR3 contains 13 residues. Germline-derived CDR1 and CDR2 are SNHLY and FYNNEI. The CDR3 sequence: CASIGQGTYEQYF. Written as DNA, the CDR3 is TGTGCCAGCATTGGACAGGGGACCTACGAGCAGTACTTC.

The gene calls are TRBV5-1 and TRBJ2-1; D not resolved. Trimming left V 4 bases short and J 0 bases short, with 8 bases between. The CDR3 totals 14 residues. In germline, CDR1 is SGHRS, CDR2 YFSETQ. The CDR3 bases are TGCGCCAGCAGCCTGGCGAGCTCCTACAATGAGCAGTTCTTC. Protein sequence: CASSLASSYNEQFF.

Remarks on this clone: The same CDR3 also results from other DNA sequences found in this sample. V and J are TRBV27 and TRBJ1-1; TRBD1 aligns across 8 bases. The CDR3 runs to 14 residues. J lost 2 bases, V lost 2 bases, and 1 base had no gene match. CDR1 MNHEY and CDR2 SMNVEV come from the germline V gene (reference sequence). Here the CDR3 reads CASSLDRGNTEAFF. The CDR3 DNA is TGTGCCAGCAGTTTAGACAGGGGAAACACTGAAGCTTTCTTT.

The chain carries TRBV19 and TRBJ2-1, with 14 positions matching TRBD2. The CDR3 covers 15 residues. V lost 5 bases to trimming and J lost 6 bases; unmatched junction nucleotides: 3. The germline V gene has CDR1 LNHDA and CDR2 SQIVND (reference sequence). CDR3 sequence (DNA): TGTGCCAGTAGTGCGGGACTAGCGGGAGTCAATGAGCAGTTCTTC. This gives the protein CASSAGLAGVNEQFF.

This sequence joins TRBV27 and TRBJ2-7, with 10 positions matching TRBD1. Germline V lookup: CDR1 MNHEY, CDR2 SMNVEV (reference sequence). The CDR3 length is 15 residues. After removal of 4 bases from V and 7 bases from J, the junction contained 10 bases not matched to a gene. This CDR3 reads CASSSRGTGAREQYF. CDR3 bases: TGTGCCAGCAGTTCCAGGGGGACAGGGGCAAGGGAGCAGTACTTC.

This chain uses TRBV28 with TRBJ2-7; 7 bases align to TRBD1. Germline values: CDR1 MDHEN, CDR2 SYDVKM. Germline trimming cut 2 bases from V and 0 bases from J; bases unmatched to any gene: 1. The CDR3 extends over 14 amino acids. The CDR3 spells CASSLGDSSYEQYF. The DNA of the CDR3 is TGTGCCAGCAGTTTAGGGGACAGCTCCTACGAGCAGTACTTC. The full variable domain, in which reference TRBV28 and TRBJ2-7 provide the parts outside the CDR3, is DVKVTQSSRYLVKRTGEKVFLECVQDMDHENMFWYRQDPGLGLRLIYFSYDVKMKEKGDIPEGYSVSREKKERFSLILESASTNQTSMYLCASSLGDSSYEQYFGPGTRLTVT.

The chain joins TRBV15 to TRBJ1-1, with 8 positions matching TRBD1. Germline V CDR1 and CDR2: LNHNV, YYDKDF (reference sequence). V shed 3 bases, J shed 2 bases, and the junction held 5 bases outside the gene matches. The CDR3 consists of 15 residues. The CDR3 sequence: CATSRDRVSNTEAFF. As DNA, the CDR3 is TGTGCCACCAGCAGGGACAGGGTGTCTAACACTGAAGCTTTCTTT.

V gene TRBV27 combines with J gene TRBJ2-1; 12 nucleotides line up with TRBD2. The germline V gene encodes CDR1 MNHEY and CDR2 SMNVEV (reference sequence). The CDR3 totals 17 residues. V was clipped by 3 bases and J by 6 bases; unmatched bases: 9. As DNA, the CDR3 is TGTGCCAGCAGTTTCGTGGCTAGCGGGAGGGAAGTCAATGAGCAGTTCTTC. Encoded protein: CASSFVASGREVNEQFF.

DNA of the CDR3: TGCGCCAGCAGCCGAGAGGGGGCAACTAATGAAAAACTGTTTTTT. Translation gives CASSREGATNEKLFF. The chain combines TRBV5-1 with TRBJ1-4; tentative D call: TRBD1 (6 bases). This CDR3 has 15 amino acids. Germline V CDR1 and CDR2: SGHRS, YFSETQ. Deletions cut 4 bases from V and 0 bases from J, with 10 bases between.

This chain uses TRBV5-6 with TRBJ2-7; D is possibly TRBD1 (6 bases). CDR3 length: 14 residues. With 3 bases removed from V and 1 base from J, the gap between germline ends came to 11 bases. Germline V gives CDR1 SGHDT, CDR2 YYEEEE. The CDR3 reads CASSSGTFSYEQYF. CDR3 nucleotide sequence: TGTGCCAGCAGCTCCGGGACATTTTCCTACGAGCAGTACTTC.